The T cell receptor beta chain described here comes from a study of CD8 T cells in ankylosing spondylitis (dated by TCRdb to the late 2010s). With respect to the entire study: The study profiled T cell receptor beta repertoires in healthy donors and ankylosing spondylitis patients to find disease-linked TCR variants. Peripheral blood samples were taken, and synovial fluid was additionally collected from ankylosing spondylitis patients. The full study cohort comprised roughly 24 ankylosing spondylitis patients and 85 to 120 healthy donors. The paper as a whole reports these results and caveats: Blood from ankylosing spondylitis patients appeared to be characterized by a TCR beta motif composed of 7 to 9 highly homologous amino acid variants. Some TCR beta motif variants had previously been reported in synovial fluid and blood of reactive arthritis patients, which suggested common disease-initiation mechanisms. According to the report, matched synovial fluid samples from ankylosing spondylitis patients were significantly enriched for the disease-linked clones. The disease-linked clones showed a CD8+ phenotype and occurred at relatively low frequencies in peripheral blood.

The CDR3 measures 17 amino acids from cysteine to phenylalanine. Only the CDR3 portion is preserved as DNA: 51 bases, with reading frame beginning at the first base. At the junction V is shortened by 9 bases and J by 0 bases, with 20 bases in between. Instrument on record: Illumina HiSeq 2500. Quantitative 5'-RACE with molecular barcodes was the method used to prepare the TCR beta libraries. The original pipeline was this. A new computational method based on a probabilistic model of VDJ rearrangement was used to identify disease-linked TCR variants. The public reads were quality trimmed at Q25 with fastp and then assembled into clones with MiXCR by TCRdb, keeping productive beta chains. Records with the same CDR3 protein are collapsed into one entry carrying the most frequent genes and DNA. The V and J calls shown here were made by TCRdb, not taken from the authors' results. This sample has approximately 300,000 distinct CDR3 sequences in its table, and around 20% of those were observed once. Roughly 4% of the sample goes to the ten largest clones.

Of note for this clonotype: No cognate antigen has been identified for it. Base qualities are not at hand, and no much larger clone is one base apart.

The TCR sequence derives from a female donor with ankylosing spondylitis or in good health (not recorded which). Material: blood, either unsorted or a sorted T cell fraction (not recorded which). The chain links TRBV12-3 or TRBV12-4 with TRBJ2-2, and TRBD2 may be the D gene, going by 6 matching bases. The CDR3 reads as follows: CASTRGRVAANTGELFF. The nucleotide sequence is given as TGTGCCAGTACTCGGGGTCGGGTAGCGGCGAACACCGGGGAGCTGTTTTTT.